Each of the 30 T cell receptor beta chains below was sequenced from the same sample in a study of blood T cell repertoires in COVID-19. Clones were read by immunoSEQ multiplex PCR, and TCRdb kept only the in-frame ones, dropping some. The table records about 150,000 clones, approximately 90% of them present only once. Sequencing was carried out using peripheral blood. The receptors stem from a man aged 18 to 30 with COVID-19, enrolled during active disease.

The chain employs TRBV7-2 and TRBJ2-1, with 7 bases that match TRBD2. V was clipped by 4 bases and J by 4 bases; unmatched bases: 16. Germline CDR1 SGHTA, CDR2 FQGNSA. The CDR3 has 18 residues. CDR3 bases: TGTGCCAGCAGCTCCTTCCGGGGCGGAGCGGGACGTTACAATGAGCAGTTCTTC. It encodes CASSSFRGGAGRYNEQFF.

The CDR3 loop reads CASSGLAGETQYF. The CDR3 coding sequence is TGTGCCAGTAGTGGACTAGCAGGAGAGACCCAGTACTTC. J is TRBJ2-5 and V is TRBV19, with 8 bases that match TRBD2. Germline CDR1 LNHDA, CDR2 SQIVND (reference sequence). Trimming took 5 bases from V and 4 from J; bases not matched to a gene: 3. The CDR3 runs 13 residues.

The DNA for the CDR3 is TGTGCCAGCAGCTTGGATGGACAGGGGGCTGACACTGAAGCTTTCTTT. Its protein product is CASSLDGQGADTEAFF. The rearrangement uses TRBV5-4 and TRBJ1-1; TRBD1 aligns across 11 bases. Germline CDR1 reads SGHNT; CDR2 reads YYREEE (reference sequence). Trimming cost V 0 bases and J 3 bases; bases outside gene matches: 4. The length of the CDR3 is 16 residues.

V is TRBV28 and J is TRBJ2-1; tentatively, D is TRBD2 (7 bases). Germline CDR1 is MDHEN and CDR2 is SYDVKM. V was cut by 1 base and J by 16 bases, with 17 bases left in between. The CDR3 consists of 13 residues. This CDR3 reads CASSLYRGAVLFF. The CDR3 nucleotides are TGTGCCAGCAGTTTATATCGGGGGGCGGTTCTATTCTTC.

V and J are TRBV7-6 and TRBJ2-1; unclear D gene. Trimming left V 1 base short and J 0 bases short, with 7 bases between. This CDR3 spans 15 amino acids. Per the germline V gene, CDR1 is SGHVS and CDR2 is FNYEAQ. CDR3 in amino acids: CASSLELSSYNEQFF. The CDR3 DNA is TGTGCCAGCAGCTTAGAACTTAGCTCCTACAATGAGCAGTTCTTC.

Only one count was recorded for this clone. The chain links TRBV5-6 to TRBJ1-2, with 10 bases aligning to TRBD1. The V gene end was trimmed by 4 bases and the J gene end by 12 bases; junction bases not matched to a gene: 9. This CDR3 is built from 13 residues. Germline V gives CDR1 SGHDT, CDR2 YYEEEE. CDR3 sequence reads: CASSRGTGARDTF. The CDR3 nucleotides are TGTGCCAGCAGCCGCGGGACAGGGGCTCGCGACACCTTC.

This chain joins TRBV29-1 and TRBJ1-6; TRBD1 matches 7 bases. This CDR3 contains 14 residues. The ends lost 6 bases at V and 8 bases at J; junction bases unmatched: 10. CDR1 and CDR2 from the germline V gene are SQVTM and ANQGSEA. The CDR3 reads CSVSRGYGDSPLHF. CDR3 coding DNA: TGCAGCGTCTCCAGGGGGTATGGGGATTCACCCCTCCACTTT.

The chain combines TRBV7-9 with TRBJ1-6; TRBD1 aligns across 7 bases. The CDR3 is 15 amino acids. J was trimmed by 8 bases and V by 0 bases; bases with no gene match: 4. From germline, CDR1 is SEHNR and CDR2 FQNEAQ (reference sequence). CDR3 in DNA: TGTGCCAGCAGCTTAGCCCGACAGGGCGATTCACCCCTCCACTTT. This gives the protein CASSLARQGDSPLHF.

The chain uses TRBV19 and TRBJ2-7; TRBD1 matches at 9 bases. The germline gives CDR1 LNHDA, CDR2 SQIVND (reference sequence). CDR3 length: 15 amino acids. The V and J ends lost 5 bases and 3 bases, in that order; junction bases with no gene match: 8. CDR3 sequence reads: CASSATGGTLYEQYF. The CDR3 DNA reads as TGTGCCAGTAGTGCGACAGGGGGGACCCTCTACGAGCAGTACTTC.

Here the CDR3 DNA reads TGTGCCAGCAGTTACGCAGAAACCGGGGAGCTGTTTTTT. Translated: CASSYAETGELFF. This rearrangement joins TRBV6-5 to TRBJ2-2, with D uncertain. Trimming removed 2 bases from V and 5 bases from J, with 6 bases in between. Looked up from germline, CDR1 is MNHEY and CDR2 is SVGAGI. This CDR3 has 13 amino acids.

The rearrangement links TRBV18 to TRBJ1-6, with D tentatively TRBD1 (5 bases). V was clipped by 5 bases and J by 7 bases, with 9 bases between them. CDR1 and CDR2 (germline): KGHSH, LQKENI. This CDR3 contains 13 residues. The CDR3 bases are TGTGCCAGCTCAATTGACAGCAATTCACCCCTCCACTTT. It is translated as CASSIDSNSPLHF.

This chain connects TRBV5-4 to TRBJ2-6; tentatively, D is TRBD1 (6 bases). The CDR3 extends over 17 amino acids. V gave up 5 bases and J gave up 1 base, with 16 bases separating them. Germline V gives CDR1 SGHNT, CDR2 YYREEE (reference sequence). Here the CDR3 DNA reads TGTGCCAGCAGTTTTGGGACAAACCCTTCTGGGGCCAACGTCCTGACTTTC. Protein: CASSFGTNPSGANVLTF.

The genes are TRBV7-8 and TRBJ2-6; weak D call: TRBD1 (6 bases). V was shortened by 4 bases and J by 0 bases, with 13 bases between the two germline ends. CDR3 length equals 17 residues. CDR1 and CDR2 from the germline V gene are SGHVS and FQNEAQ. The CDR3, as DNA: TGTGCCAGCAGCTCAAGACAGGATAGCTCTGGGGCCAACGTCCTGACTTTC. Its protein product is CASSSRQDSSGANVLTF.

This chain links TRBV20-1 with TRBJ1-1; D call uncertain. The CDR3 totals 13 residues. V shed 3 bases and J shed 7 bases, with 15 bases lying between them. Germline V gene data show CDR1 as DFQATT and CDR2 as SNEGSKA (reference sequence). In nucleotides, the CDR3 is TGCAGTGCTAGTGATCCGGGGTTTAGTGAAGCTTTCTTT. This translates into CSASDPGFSEAFF.

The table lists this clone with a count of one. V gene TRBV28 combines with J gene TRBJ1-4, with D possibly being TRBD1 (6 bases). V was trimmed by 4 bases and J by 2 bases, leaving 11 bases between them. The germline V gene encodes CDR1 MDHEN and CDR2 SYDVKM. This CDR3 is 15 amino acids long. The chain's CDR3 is CASSSQGWTNEKLFF. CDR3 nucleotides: TGTGCCAGCAGTTCTCAGGGGTGGACTAATGAAAAACTGTTTTTT.

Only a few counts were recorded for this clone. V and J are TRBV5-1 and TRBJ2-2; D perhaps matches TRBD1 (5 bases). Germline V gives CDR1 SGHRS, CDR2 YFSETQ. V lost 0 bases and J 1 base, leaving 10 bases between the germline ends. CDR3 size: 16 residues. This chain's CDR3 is CASSLARALNTGELFF. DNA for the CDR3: TGCGCCAGCAGCTTGGCCAGGGCTTTGAACACCGGGGAGCTGTTTTTT.

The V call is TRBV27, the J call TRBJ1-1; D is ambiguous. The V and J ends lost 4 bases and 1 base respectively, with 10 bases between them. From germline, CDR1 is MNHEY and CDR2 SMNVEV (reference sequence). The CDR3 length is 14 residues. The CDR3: CASSSKSSNTEAFF. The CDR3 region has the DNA TGTGCCAGCAGTTCCAAATCATCGAACACTGAAGCTTTCTTT.

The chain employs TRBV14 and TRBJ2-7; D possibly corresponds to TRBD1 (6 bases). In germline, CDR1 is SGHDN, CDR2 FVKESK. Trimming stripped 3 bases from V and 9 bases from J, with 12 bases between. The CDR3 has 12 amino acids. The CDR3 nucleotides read TGTGCCAGCAGCCACGACAGGTCTGTGCAGTACTTC. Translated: CASSHDRSVQYF. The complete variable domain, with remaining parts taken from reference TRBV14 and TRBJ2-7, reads EAGVTQFPSHSVIEKGQTVTLRCDPISGHDNLYWYRRVMGKEIKFLLHFVKESKQDESGMPNNRFLAERTGGTYSTLKVQPAELEDSGVYFCASSHDRSVQYFGPGTRLTVT.

The CDR3 nucleotides read TGTGCCAGCAGTTTGGGCAGGTTAGGCTACACCTTC. Its translation: CASSLGRLGYTF. The chain uses TRBV28 and TRBJ1-2; D unclear. Per germline, CDR1 MDHEN and CDR2 SYDVKM. V was trimmed by 3 bases and J by 8 bases, leaving 10 bases between them. The CDR3 loop spans 12 amino acids.

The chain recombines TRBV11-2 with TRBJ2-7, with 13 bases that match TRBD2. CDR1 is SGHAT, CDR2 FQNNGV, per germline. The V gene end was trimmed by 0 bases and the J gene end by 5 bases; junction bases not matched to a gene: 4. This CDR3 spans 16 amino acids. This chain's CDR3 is CASSLDRLAGGDEQYF. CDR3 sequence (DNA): TGTGCCAGCAGCTTAGATCGACTAGCGGGAGGAGACGAGCAGTACTTC.

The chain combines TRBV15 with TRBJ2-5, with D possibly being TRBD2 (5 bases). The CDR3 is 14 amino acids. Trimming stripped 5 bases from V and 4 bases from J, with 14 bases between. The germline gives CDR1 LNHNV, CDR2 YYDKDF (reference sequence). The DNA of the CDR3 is TGTGCCACCAGCCTAGTGAGGACTCGAGAGACCCAGTACTTC. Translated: CATSLVRTRETQYF.

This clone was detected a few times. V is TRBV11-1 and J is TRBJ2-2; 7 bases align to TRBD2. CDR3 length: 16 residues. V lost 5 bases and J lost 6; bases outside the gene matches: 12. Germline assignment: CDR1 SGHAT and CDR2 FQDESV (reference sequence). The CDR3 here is CASSNGRQLNAGELFF. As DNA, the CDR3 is TGTGCCAGCAGCAACGGGAGGCAGCTTAATGCCGGGGAGCTGTTTTTT.

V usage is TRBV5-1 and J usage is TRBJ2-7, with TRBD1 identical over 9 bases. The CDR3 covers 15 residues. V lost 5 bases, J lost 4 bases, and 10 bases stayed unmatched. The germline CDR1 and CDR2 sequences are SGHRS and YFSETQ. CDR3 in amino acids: CASSSGTGFIYEQYF. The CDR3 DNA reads TGCGCCAGCAGTTCCGGGACAGGGTTCATTTACGAGCAGTACTTC.

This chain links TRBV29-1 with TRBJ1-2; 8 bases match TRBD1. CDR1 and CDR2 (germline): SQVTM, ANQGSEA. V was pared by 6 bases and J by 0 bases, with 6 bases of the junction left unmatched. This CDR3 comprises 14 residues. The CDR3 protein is CSVGQGSANYGYTF. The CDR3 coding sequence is TGCAGCGTCGGACAGGGCTCGGCTAACTATGGCTACACCTTC.

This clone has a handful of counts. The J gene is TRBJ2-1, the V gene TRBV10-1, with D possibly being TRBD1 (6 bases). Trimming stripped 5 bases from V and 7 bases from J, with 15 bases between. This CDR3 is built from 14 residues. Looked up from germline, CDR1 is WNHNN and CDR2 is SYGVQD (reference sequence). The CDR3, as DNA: TGCGCCAGCAGTCTCAGGGGCGCGGTTAATGAGCAGTTCTTC. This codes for CASSLRGAVNEQFF.

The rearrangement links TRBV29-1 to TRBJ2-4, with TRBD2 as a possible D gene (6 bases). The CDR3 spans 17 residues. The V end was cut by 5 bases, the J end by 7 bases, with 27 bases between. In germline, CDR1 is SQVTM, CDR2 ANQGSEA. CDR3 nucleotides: TGCAGCGTTTCCTTGTGGGCTTCTGGTAGGGCGGGGAACATTCAGTACTTC. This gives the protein CSVSLWASGRAGNIQYF.

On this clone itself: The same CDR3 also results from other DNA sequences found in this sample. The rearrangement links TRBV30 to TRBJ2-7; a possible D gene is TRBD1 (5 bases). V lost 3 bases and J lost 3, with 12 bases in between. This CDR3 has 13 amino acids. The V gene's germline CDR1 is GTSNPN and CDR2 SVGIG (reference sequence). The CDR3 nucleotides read TGTGCCTGGAGGGGTGACAGAAACTACGAGCAGTACTTC. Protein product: CAWRGDRNYEQYF.

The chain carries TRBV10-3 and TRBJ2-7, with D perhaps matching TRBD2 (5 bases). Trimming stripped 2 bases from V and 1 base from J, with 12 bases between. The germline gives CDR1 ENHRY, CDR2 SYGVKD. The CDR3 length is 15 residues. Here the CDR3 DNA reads TGTGCCATCAGTGAGGGGAGCGGAGTATCCTACGAGCAGTACTTC. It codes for CAISEGSGVSYEQYF.

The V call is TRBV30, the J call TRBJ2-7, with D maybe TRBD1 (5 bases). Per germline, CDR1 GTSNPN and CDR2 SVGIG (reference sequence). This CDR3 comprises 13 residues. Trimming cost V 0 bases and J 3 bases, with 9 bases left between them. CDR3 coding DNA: TGTGCCTGGAGTGTAGGACACTACTACGAGCAGTACTTC. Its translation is CAWSVGHYYEQYF.

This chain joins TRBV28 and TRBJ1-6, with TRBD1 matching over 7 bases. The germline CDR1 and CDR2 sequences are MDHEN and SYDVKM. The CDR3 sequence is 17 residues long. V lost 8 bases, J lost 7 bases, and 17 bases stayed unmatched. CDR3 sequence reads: CASGGPQGLASNSPLHF. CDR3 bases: TGTGCCAGCGGGGGGCCACAGGGGCTCGCCTCCAATTCACCCCTCCACTTT.